This is a list of T cell receptor beta chains from one sample in a study of T-cell reconstitution after alpha-beta-depleted transplantation in children. TCRdb recomputed calls from the PCR reads with MiXCR, one row per CDR3 protein. This sample has about 200,000 distinct CDR3 sequences, with about 6.6% found just once. The sample in question was PBMCs, obtained before TCRalphabeta/CD19-depleted stem cell transplant. Receptors were obtained from a boy aged 2 to 10 with acute lymphoblastic leukemia, due to receive a stem cell transplant. CDR3s include the opening cysteine and the closing phenylalanine or tryptophan. The D gene is left open where the match is weak. Size tells how often a clone was seen (once, few, many) or the class of an expanded clone, and some rows leave it out.

J	V	size	D	DNA	CDR3
TRBJ1-6	TRBV4-3	many	TRBD1	TGCGCCAGCAGCCAAGGAGGGGGCAATTCACCCCTCCACTTT	CASSQGGGNSPLHF
TRBJ2-1	TRBV2	-	-	TGTGCCCTCTGCCGGGACCTCGCGAGGACCTCCTACAATGAGCAGTTCTTC	CALCRDLARTSYNEQFF
TRBJ2-7	TRBV5-4	few	-	TGTGCCAGCAGCTTACGGGGAGGGGGCTACGAGCAGTACTTC	CASSLRGGGYEQYF
TRBJ1-2	TRBV7-9	few	-	TGTGCCAGCAGCCCCGAGGCACGGCTCGGTGCTTCCTATGGCTACACCTTC	CASSPEARLGASYGYTF
TRBJ2-3	TRBV2	-	-	TGTGCCAGTATTATCTGGGATACGCAGTATTTT	CASIIWDTQYF
TRBJ2-1	TRBV5-1	many	-	TGCGCCAGCAGCCCTCCCGACGGGGAGGCTAAGTGGGATGAGCAGTTCTTC	CASSPPDGEAKWDEQFF
TRBJ2-1	TRBV29-1	-	-	TGCAGCGTTGCGGGTACCTTAAAGGGTTCCTACAATGAGCAGTTCTTC	CSVAGTLKGSYNEQFF
TRBJ2-3	TRBV20-1	few	TRBD2	TGCAGTGCTAGAACCCCCTGGCTAGCGGCCTCCACAGATACGCAGTATTTT	CSARTPWLAASTDTQYF
TRBJ2-5	TRBV7-7	many	-	TGTGCTAGCAGCTTAGTGCAGGGGCCCTGGGAGACCCAGTACTTC	CASSLVQGPWETQYF
TRBJ1-5	TRBV15	many	-	TGTGCCACCAGCAGAGATGCATATCAGCCCCAGCATTTT	CATSRDAYQPQHF
TRBJ2-3	TRBV7-3	many	TRBD1	TGTGCCAGCAGCTTGGGACAGGGAGATACGCAGTATTTT	CASSLGQGDTQYF
TRBJ1-2	TRBV7-2	-	-	TGTGCCAGCAGCTTAGTCCAGGGGAGAAATGGCTACACCTTC	CASSLVQGRNGYTF
TRBJ2-2	TRBV11-3	-	TRBD1	TGTGCCAGCAGCATCAACCAGGGGGCGGACACCGGGGAGCTGTTTTTT	CASSINQGADTGELFF
TRBJ2-1	TRBV28	many	-	TGTGCCAGCAGTACTGGACTATCGGGATACAATGAGCAGTTCTTC	CASSTGLSGYNEQFF
TRBJ2-5	TRBV7-9	-	-	TGTGCCAGCAGCTTAATAGGGGCAGGGGAGACCCAGTACTTC	CASSLIGAGETQYF